This note documents a single TCR beta chain sequence. No antigen is known for it. Base qualities are not provided; no much larger clone lies one nucleotide away. The time point label for this specimen denotes: newly diagnosed GD, antithyroid drugs for less than 3 months. For both TCR sequencing and RNA sequencing, RNA was extracted from PBMCs in TRIzol. Graves' disease was diagnosed according to American Thyroid Association guidelines. Patients were recruited from an endocrinology department in Xi'an, China. Each patient gave 7.5 to 10 milliliters of peripheral blood, collected in an EDTA anticoagulant tube. Ficoll Paque Plus density gradient separation was used to isolate PBMCs, and no further T cell sorting was done. An Agilent 2100 Bioanalyzer and agarose gel were used to check RNA quality, and a NanoDrop 2000 was used to measure RNA concentration. The library was produced with multiplex PCR. Reads for this sample came from an Illumina HiSeq 4000. iRepertoire HTBI primers and Arm-PCR amplification of CDR3 regions were used to construct TCR beta libraries. Before sequencing, the PCR products went through gel purification. The study's own analysis went as follows. A total of roughly 58 TRBV and some 15 TRBJ segments were identified across samples and were used for gene usage analysis of CDR3 amino acid clonotypes. COPE and FqMerger were used to merge the filtered high-quality paired reads into contigs. BLAST was used to align contigs to IMGT TRBV, TRBD and TRBJ reference genes, and CDR3 was defined according to IMGT. Any clonotype with a frequency above 0.1% was classified as a highly expanded clone. Shannon entropy was used to measure repertoire diversity, and the Gini coefficient was used to measure V-J evenness. A clonotype found in more than one individual was treated as public. The public reads were quality trimmed at Q25 with fastp and then assembled into clones with MiXCR by TCRdb, keeping productive beta chains. Rows with a matching CDR3 protein are joined into one entry that keeps the most common DNA and genes. These V and J calls originate from TCRdb's pipeline instead of the authors' own analysis. Recorded for this sample are roughly 400,000 distinct CDR3 sequences; approximately 16% of them occurred a single time. Under 9% of the sample lies in the top ten.

These data originate in a study of regulatory T cells in long-lasting Graves disease (dated by TCRdb to 2020 to 2023). Background for the entire study: Patients with newly diagnosed Graves' disease had been on antithyroid drugs for under 3 months. This study used TCR sequencing and RNA sequencing of peripheral blood to compare persistent Graves' disease patients against newly diagnosed Graves' disease patients. TCR sequencing covered some 13 persistent and about 20 newly diagnosed Graves' disease patients, 33 samples in total. The study was registered as a clinical trial and conducted in China. General study outcomes and caveats: Sequencing and analysis were restricted to the TCR beta chain. Persistent disease showed preferential use of TRBV28, TRBJ1-2 and TRBJ2-5, whereas newly diagnosed disease favored TRBV20-1 and TRBJ2-1. More public clonotypes were shared among persistent patients (under 3,000) than among newly diagnosed patients (roughly 1,000). The study examined only peripheral blood because the primary lesion, thyroid tissue, could not be accessed. The small sample size was acknowledged by the authors as a limitation that may reduce accuracy. Compared with newly diagnosed patients, persistent Graves' disease patients had lower TCR Shannon entropy and fewer highly expanded clones, which suggests clonal expansion.

The germline V end is reduced by 4 bases and the J end by 16 bases; junction bases left unmatched: 13. The germline V gene supplies CDR1 MNHEY and CDR2 SVGEGT. Its CDR3 holds 16 amino acids, cysteine through phenylalanine. The CDR3 DNA has 48 bases and is translated from base 1. A further study also used this sample, focusing on T cells in Graves' hyperthyroidism and ophthalmopathy. The second study's authors report: Stable Graves' hyperthyroidism was defined as the absence of progression to ophthalmopathy over 18 months of follow-up. Hyperthyroidism patients were newly diagnosed, had a disease duration of under 2 months, and were aged 18 to 65 years. Patients with uncontrolled infections, other autoimmune diseases, pregnancy or lactation were excluded. Clinical symptoms, serum thyroxine and TRAb, thyroid ultrasound, and orbital computed tomography formed the basis for the diagnoses. A first-round RT-PCR of the TCR CDR3 used the HTBI primer set with the Qiagen OneStep RT-PCR kit. Most expanded thyroid clonotypes (frequency above 0.001) were also detected in blood, a finding suggesting that blood repertoires may reflect thyroid immune responses. A 13 V-J signature model separated ophthalmopathy from stable hyperthyroidism, with about 88% sensitivity and roughly 81% specificity in cross-validation and 80%/75% in testing. During validation, the model predicted progression to ophthalmopathy a median of approximately 7 months ahead of onset, with more than 60% sensitivity and about 72% specificity. To identify TCR V-J signatures that set the groups apart, the researchers used a discovery cohort of 100 patients, made up of about 44 with Graves' ophthalmopathy and around 58 with stable Graves' hyperthyroidism. Prospective prediction of ophthalmopathy was tested in an independent validation cohort of 18 to 20 hyperthyroidism patients and 15 to 17 patients who later progressed to ophthalmopathy. The 100 or so discovery patients were randomly split 7:3 into training and test sets. In several Graves' hyperthyroidism patients, the study also compared T-cell repertoires from thyroid tissue with T-cell repertoires from blood. Once sampling was done, hyperthyroidism patients were given methimazole at a starting dose of 30 mg daily, whereas ophthalmopathy patients were given high-dose intravenous methylprednisolone. Libraries were constructed in a second round of multiplex PCR, after which size selection and purification were carried out. Paired-end sequencing of the libraries was performed with 100 bp reads on an Illumina HiSeq2000. SOAPnuke was used to process the raw data, throwing out any read that contained adapters or uncalled bases, had a mean Phred below 15, or lacked an exact constant-primer or identifier match. COPE v1.2.5 was used to merge high-quality paired reads, and clonotypes were defined as unique nucleotide sequences. MiTCR v1.1 was used to align the clonotypes against IMGT TRBV, TRBD and TRBJ reference segments. Analysis was restricted to V-J combinations with a frequency above 0.0001, which covered roughly 99% of repertoires. A TCS score was defined as the ratio of F50 (clonal expansion) to E x V (chaos), with BLOSUM62-based TCRdist applied between CDR3 peptides within each V-J. Welch's t-statistics and random forest reduced just over 500 V-J features to about 12, which were used in a naive Bayes classifier (R e1071). Sample size was not statistically predetermined, and blinding of investigators to group allocation was not performed. TCR Vbeta CDR3 sequencing of 130 to 150 peripheral blood samples (fewer than 45 ophthalmopathy, 75 to 80 hyperthyroidism and roughly 17 progressor patients) is reported in the paper.

The source is a woman in her forties with Graves disease. Donor details come from another sample of the same person, matched by shared clones. The chain uses TRBV6-2 or TRBV6-3 and TRBJ2-1, with 16 bases aligning to TRBD2. Material: peripheral blood mononuclear cells (PBMCs), obtained at new diagnosis, from a patient treated with antithyroid drugs. The sequenced DNA is TGTGCCAGCAGTTCCCCGACCGGGACTAGCGGGAGGGCGGTCTTCTTC. Protein translation: CASSSPTGTSGRAVFF.